Shown below are 4 T cell receptor beta chains from a single sample sequenced in a study of control samples from healthy donors and cancer patients. Generated by immunoSEQ multiplex PCR, the TCRdb table keeps only in-frame clones and is missing some. In the table there are about 410,000 clones, about nine tenths of which are singletons. Sequencing was performed on PBMCs. The receptors were sampled from a man between 40 and 49 years old with head and neck cancer.

This chain links TRBV9 with TRBJ1-1; D not resolved. V was clipped by 0 bases and J by 1 base, with 4 bases between them. The V gene's germline CDR1 is SGDLS and CDR2 YYNGEE. The CDR3 loop spans 13 amino acids. The DNA for the CDR3 is TGTGCCAGCAGCGTAGCAAGGAACACTGAAGCTTTCTTT. Translating it yields CASSVARNTEAFF.

The chain employs TRBV21-1 and TRBJ2-4; the DNA was not used to check the table's D call, TRBD2. TRBV21-1 is deemed a pseudogene. This CDR3 is built from 16 residues. The CDR3 loop is CASSKRGRGPRNIQYF. The CDR3 nucleotides are TGTGCCAGCAGCAAACGAGGTCGAGGGCCGAGAAACATTCAGTACTTC.

There are a few counts of this clone. The chain employs TRBV19 and TRBJ1-5; D not certain. Trimming left V 2 bases short and J 4 bases short, with 6 bases between. This CDR3 spans 13 amino acids. Germline V lookup: CDR1 LNHDA, CDR2 SQIVND (reference sequence). The CDR3 DNA reads as TGTGCCAGTAGTATATGGGGTAATCAGCCCCAGCATTTT. This encodes CASSIWGNQPQHF.

V gene TRBV7-2 combines with J gene TRBJ2-7; D is unresolved. V lost 3 bases and J lost 2, with 14 bases in between. The germline gives CDR1 SGHTA, CDR2 FQGNSA. The CDR3 covers 15 residues. DNA of the CDR3: TGTGCCAGCAGCTTTAGTCCCACCACCACCTACGAGCAGTACTTC. This translates into CASSFSPTTTYEQYF.